This TCR beta chain was found in a study of blood T cell repertoires in COVID-19. Study-level information: The origin of the acute and convalescent COVID-19 samples was the United States, Italy and Spain. The analysed material was cDNA or gDNA that came from T cells, B-cell-depleted T cells, or PBMCs.

Per the original methods: Researchers report that nucleated cell counts were estimated from reference gene primer amplification. Libraries were prepared by immunoSEQ multiplex PCR; TCRdb keeps only in-frame clonotypes and omits some of them. From that table come the V and J calls and clone size; the DNA was used to work out D and trimming. Of 200,000 or so clones in the sample, around 87% were seen once. This CDR3 contains 16 residues. Germline V CDR1 and CDR2: SGHRS, YFSETQ. The junction had 2 bases not matched to a gene; V was cut back by 3 bases and J by 1 base. The receptor was derived from a man aged 60 to 69 with acute or convalescent COVID-19. Material for sequencing was peripheral blood. The chain employs TRBV5-1 and TRBJ2-1; 12 positions agree with TRBD2. The CDR3 sequence: CASSSTSGGSYNEQFF. CDR3 DNA: TGCGCCAGCAGCTCAACTAGCGGGGGGTCCTACAATGAGCAGTTCTTC.